What follows are 9 T cell receptor beta chains derived from one specimen sequenced in a study of T-cell reconstitution after alpha-beta-depleted transplantation in children. The TCRbeta library was prepared with unique molecular identifiers. A single record per CDR3 protein comes from TCRdb applying MiXCR to the PCR reads. In the table there are 200,000 or so distinct CDR3 sequences, roughly 6% of which are singletons. The specimen comprised PBMCs, sampled before TCRalphabeta/CD19-depleted stem cell transplant. Source of these receptors: a girl under three years old with combined immunodeficiency, due to receive a stem cell transplant.

This clonotype was seen repeatedly, ten times or more. The V call is TRBV12-3 or TRBV12-4, the J call TRBJ2-3; D is unclear. V lost 4 bases to trimming and J lost 4 bases, with 12 bases between them. This CDR3 contains 14 residues. The CDR3 loop is CASSSTLAADTQYF. CDR3 nucleotide sequence: TGTGCCAGCAGTTCTACATTAGCTGCAGATACGCAGTATTTT.

In this sample, this clonotype turned up many times. The genes are TRBV11-2 and TRBJ2-5; D is tentatively TRBD1 or TRBD2 (5 bases each). The CDR3 totals 12 residues. Germline CDR1 SGHAT, CDR2 FQNNGV. The V gene lost 3 bases and the J gene lost 5 bases, with 7 bases spanning the gap. This CDR3 is CASSFEGETQYF. The CDR3 DNA reads as TGTGCCAGCAGCTTCGAGGGGGAGACCCAGTACTTC.

The sample holds many counts of this clonotype. The chain carries TRBV29-1 and TRBJ2-1; 11 bases agree with TRBD2. CDR3 length equals 14 residues. Trimming cost V 7 bases and J 3 bases; bases outside gene matches: 5. CDR1 and CDR2 (germline): SQVTM, ANQGSEA. Written as DNA, the CDR3 is TGCAGCGCCAAGGGGACTAGCGGCTACAATGAGCAGTTCTTC. The encoded protein is CSAKGTSGYNEQFF.

In this sample, this clonotype turned up many times. CDR3 sequence (DNA): TGTGCCAGCAGTTTAGGGACTAGATACTACGAGCAGTACTTC. Its translation is CASSLGTRYYEQYF. J is TRBJ2-7 and V is TRBV12-3 or TRBV12-4, with 7 positions matching TRBD2. The CDR3 loop spans 14 amino acids. V dropped 1 base and J dropped 3; count of bases not matched to a gene: 3.

This clonotype was detected many times. The V gene is TRBV4-2, the J gene TRBJ1-4; D is ambiguous. The CDR3 totals 10 residues. The V end lost 0 bases, the J end lost 11 bases, and 1 base lay between the germline ends. From germline, CDR1 is LGHNA and CDR2 YNFKEQ. For the CDR3, the DNA is TGTGCCAGCAGCCAAGACAAACTGTTTTTT. Translating gives CASSQDKLFF.

This clonotype was counted many times. The V gene is TRBV7-9, the J gene TRBJ1-4; D is uncertain. This CDR3 is 18 amino acids long. Trimming took off 4 bases at V and 0 bases at J, with 18 bases between the two ends. CDR1 and CDR2 from the germline V gene are SEHNR and FQNEAQ (reference sequence). CDR3 sequence (DNA): TGTGCCAGCAGCTCAACCCCTTGGTCCCATGCAACTAATGAAAAACTGTTTTTT. This gives the protein CASSSTPWSHATNEKLFF.

This clonotype appeared many times. J is TRBJ2-3 and V is TRBV7-9; 7 nucleotides line up with TRBD2. Trimming took 1 base from V and 2 from J; bases not matched to a gene: 9. The CDR3 runs to 17 residues. CDR1 and CDR2 from the germline V gene are SEHNR and FQNEAQ (reference sequence). CDR3 DNA: TGTGCCAGCAGCTTAGGATTGAGAGGGAGGGACACAGATACGCAGTATTTT. It yields the protein CASSLGLRGRDTDTQYF.

This clonotype was seen repeatedly, ten times or more. This chain joins TRBV3-1 and TRBJ2-5; 10 nucleotides match TRBD2. The junction had 10 bases not matched to a gene; V was cut back by 1 base and J by 5 bases. This CDR3 is 17 amino acids long. The germline V gene has CDR1 LGHDT and CDR2 YNNKEL (reference sequence). The CDR3 bases are TGTGCCAGCAGCCAAGTTACTAGCGGGGCCCTATTTGAGACCCAGTACTTC. Its protein product is CASSQVTSGALFETQYF.

This clonotype was observed many times. J is TRBJ1-2 and V is TRBV12-3 or TRBV12-4, with 10 bases aligning to TRBD1. Trimming at V came to 6 bases and at J to 7 bases, leaving 8 bases not matched to a gene. This CDR3 contains 14 residues. The CDR3 spells CASSGQGGISGYTF. The CDR3, as DNA: TGTGCCAGCAGCGGACAGGGGGGTATCAGTGGCTACACCTTC.